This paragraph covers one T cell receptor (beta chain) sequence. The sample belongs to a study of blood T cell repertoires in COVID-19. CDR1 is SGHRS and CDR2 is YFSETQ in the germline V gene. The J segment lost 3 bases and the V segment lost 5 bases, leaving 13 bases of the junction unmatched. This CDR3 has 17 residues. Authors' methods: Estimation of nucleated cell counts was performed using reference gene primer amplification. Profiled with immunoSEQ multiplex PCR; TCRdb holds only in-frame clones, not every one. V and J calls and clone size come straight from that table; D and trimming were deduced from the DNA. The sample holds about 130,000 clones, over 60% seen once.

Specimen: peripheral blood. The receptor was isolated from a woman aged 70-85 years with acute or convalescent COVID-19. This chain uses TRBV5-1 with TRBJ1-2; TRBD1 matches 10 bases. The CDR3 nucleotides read TGCGCCAGCAGTGTTACCGGGACAGGGGCGATGGACTATGGCTACACCTTC. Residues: CASSVTGTGAMDYGYTF.